This entry is about one T cell receptor (beta chain). The antigen remains undetermined. The record originates from a study of glioma-infiltrating T cells after dendritic cell vaccination. Overall study context: Between about 2003 and 2012, patients got autologous tumor lysate-pulsed dendritic cell vaccines. Study-wide findings and caveats: Complete blood and tumor specimen sets were limited to few patients.

Sample time point: after dendritic cell vaccination, including at tumor progression/relapse. Blood PBMC samples: pre-vaccination, two weeks post third vaccination, and at tumor progression. TCRdb's copy holds only in-frame clones and misses some; the assay was immunoSEQ multiplex PCR. The data contain about 110,000 clones, almost 90% of them singletons. The clonotype originates from a human donor with glioblastoma. The sequencing here drew on blood, taken after dendritic cell vaccination.

This chain's CDR3 is CASSLQGGPTEQYF. The CDR3 DNA reads as TGCGCCAGCAGCTTACAGGGGGGGCCTACGGAGCAGTACTTC. The rearrangement joins TRBV5-1 to TRBJ2-7, with D perhaps matching TRBD1 (8 bases). The length of the CDR3 is 14 residues. Germline assignment: CDR1 SGHRS and CDR2 YFSETQ. V was clipped by 2 bases and J by 7 bases, with 16 bases between them.